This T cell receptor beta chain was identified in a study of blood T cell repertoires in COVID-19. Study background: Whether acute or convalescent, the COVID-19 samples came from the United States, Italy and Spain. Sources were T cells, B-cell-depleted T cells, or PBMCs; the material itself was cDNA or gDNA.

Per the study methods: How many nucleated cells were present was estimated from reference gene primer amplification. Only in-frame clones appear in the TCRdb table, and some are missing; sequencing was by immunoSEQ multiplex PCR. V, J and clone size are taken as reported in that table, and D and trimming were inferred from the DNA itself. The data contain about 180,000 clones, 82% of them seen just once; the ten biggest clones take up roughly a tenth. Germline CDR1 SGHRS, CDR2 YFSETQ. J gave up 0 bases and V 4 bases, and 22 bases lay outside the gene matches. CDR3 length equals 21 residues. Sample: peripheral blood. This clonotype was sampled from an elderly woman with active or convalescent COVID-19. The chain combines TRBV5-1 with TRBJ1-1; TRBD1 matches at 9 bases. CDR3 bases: TGCGCCAGCAGCCTCGGACAGGGGTCGGGTTTTTTCGGGACGATGAACACTGAAGCTTTCTTT. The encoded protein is CASSLGQGSGFFGTMNTEAFF.